This TCR beta chain is drawn from a study of siplizumab effects on memory and regulatory T cells. The assay covered roughly 100,000 TCR templates per sample. Here immunoSEQ multiplex PCR was the method, and the copy in TCRdb shows in-frame clones only, minus some. The repertoire holds tens of thousands of clones, with about 90% as singletons. Regarding this clone: Its antigen remains unknown.

Broader study findings: Naive T cells appeared more varied than memory cells and looked like key alloresponse contributors.

The sequence came from a human donor in good health. Sequenced sample: CD8+ T cells sorted from blood.

CDR3 sequence reads: CASSPGVGVNTEAFF. CDR3 sequence (DNA): TGTGCCAGCAGCCCCGGGGTGGGGGTGAACACTGAAGCTTTCTTT. The chain employs TRBV9 and TRBJ1-1; D possibly corresponds to TRBD1 (5 bases). This CDR3 region has 15 residues. Germline V gene lookup returns CDR1 SGDLS and CDR2 YYNGEE. The V gene lost 4 bases and the J gene lost 0 bases, with 13 bases spanning the gap. Combining the CDR3 with reference TRBV9 and TRBJ1-1 gives the whole variable domain DSGVTQTPKHLITATGQRVTLRCSPRSGDLSVYWYQQSLDQGLQFLIQYYNGEERAKGNILERFSAQQFPDLHSELNLSSLELGDSALYFCASSPGVGVNTEAFFGQGTRLTVV.